Below, 23 T cell receptor beta chains from the same sample are listed, as sequenced in a study of neurological immune-mediated disorders. Using its own MiXCR run on the 5' RACE reads, TCRdb lists one record per CDR3 protein. The sample has approximately 41,000 distinct CDR3 sequences, 14% seen once. Sequencing was performed on CD4+ T cells from blood. The receptors come from a woman aged 60 to 75 with HTLV-1-associated myelopathy (HAM/TSP).

The sample holds many counts of this clonotype. The chain has TRBV20-1 and TRBJ1-1, with TRBD1 identical over 8 bases. CDR1 and CDR2 from the germline V gene are DFQATT and SNEGSKA (reference sequence). Losses at the gene ends were 1 base for V and 4 bases for J; bases not matched to a gene: 8. This CDR3 contains 15 residues. In DNA, the CDR3 is TGCAGTGCTAGAGGGACAGGGAAGGTTAGCACTGAAGCTTTCTTT. This codes for CSARGTGKVSTEAFF.

The chain has TRBV5-1 and TRBJ1-1, with a possible D match to TRBD1 (5 bases). Germline-derived CDR1 and CDR2 are SGHRS and YFSETQ. The CDR3 totals 15 residues. The ends were cut back, 7 bases at V and 0 bases at J, with 16 bases in the middle. Written as DNA, the CDR3 is TGCGCCAGCCCCGAGCCAGGGATCATGAACACTGAAGCTTTCTTT. Translating it yields CASPEPGIMNTEAFF. The full variable domain, completed using reference TRBV5-1 and TRBJ1-1, is KAGVTQTPRYLIKTRGQQVTLSCSPISGHRSVSWYQQTPGQGLQFLFEYFSETQRNKGNFPGRFSGRQFSNSRSEMNVSTLELGDSALYLCASPEPGIMNTEAFFGQGTRLTVV.

This clonotype occurred many times. The rearrangement links TRBV12-3 or TRBV12-4 to TRBJ1-1; D remains ambiguous. The CDR3 is 13 residues long. V was trimmed by 3 bases and J by 2 bases, leaving 7 bases between them. For the CDR3, the DNA is TGTGCCAGCAGTTTTTCCGTTAACACTGAAGCTTTCTTT. As protein: CASSFSVNTEAFF.

This clonotype has at least ten counts. V usage is TRBV10-1 and J usage is TRBJ2-7; 9 bases line up with TRBD1. This CDR3 has 15 residues. V dropped 2 bases and J dropped 9; count of bases not matched to a gene: 11. Germline values: CDR1 WNHNN, CDR2 SYGVQD (reference sequence). The CDR3 loop is CASSEGGTGTFGQYF. For the CDR3, the DNA is TGCGCCAGCAGTGAGGGTGGGACAGGGACTTTCGGGCAGTACTTC.

This clonotype was seen repeatedly, ten times or more. The chain carries TRBV20-1 and TRBJ1-3; D gene ambiguous. Germline assignment: CDR1 DFQATT and CDR2 SNEGSKA (reference sequence). The CDR3 spans 15 residues. Trimming removed 6 bases at V and 4 bases at J, with 19 bases between. The CDR3 spells CSASVPGLEGNTIYF. CDR3 nucleotides: TGCAGTGCCAGCGTACCAGGTTTAGAGGGAAACACCATATATTTT.

This clonotype was found many times. The J gene is TRBJ1-4, the V gene TRBV6-5, with TRBD1 matching over 8 bases. The CDR3 has 17 residues. J lost 7 bases, V lost 5 bases, and 15 bases had no gene match. Germline CDR1 reads MNHEY; CDR2 reads SVGAGI. Here the CDR3 DNA reads TGTGCCAGCAGTCCACCTCGATCCAGGGGGCGCGGTGAAAAACTGTTTTTT. This sequence encodes CASSPPRSRGRGEKLFF.

This clonotype occurred many times. This chain connects TRBV7-2 to TRBJ1-1, with D uncertain. Germline CDR1 reads SGHTA; CDR2 reads FQGNSA. CDR3 length: 13 residues. V was cut by 4 bases and J by 5 bases, with 11 bases left in between. This CDR3 reads CASSYQERTEAFF. CDR3 coding DNA: TGTGCCAGCAGCTACCAGGAGAGAACTGAAGCTTTCTTT.

In its sample, this clonotype was seen many times. V usage is TRBV29-1 and J usage is TRBJ2-1, with 7 nucleotides matching TRBD2. The germline V gene encodes CDR1 SQVTM and CDR2 ANQGSEA. This CDR3 is 14 amino acids long. V lost 3 bases, J lost 3 bases, and 5 bases stayed unmatched. CDR3 loop: CSVEGGGDYNEQFF. In DNA, the CDR3 is TGCAGCGTTGAGGGGGGGGGTGACTACAATGAGCAGTTCTTC.

In its sample, this clonotype was seen many times. The genes are TRBV5-1 and TRBJ2-1; D tentatively reads TRBD1 or TRBD2 (5 bases each). The CDR3 loop spans 15 amino acids. Trimming shortened V by 4 bases and J by 5 bases, and 16 bases separated the two germline ends. Germline V gene lookup returns CDR1 SGHRS and CDR2 YFSETQ. The CDR3 loop is CASSIAGTDNNEQFF. Written as DNA, the CDR3 is TGCGCCAGCAGCATAGCCGGGACGGACAACAATGAGCAGTTCTTC.

This clonotype was picked up many times. The genes are TRBV5-1 and TRBJ2-5; TRBD2 might be the D (7 bases). Between the trimmed V and J ends, which lost 4 bases and 5 bases, there was a span of 21 bases. The CDR3 sequence is 16 residues long. CDR1 SGHRS and CDR2 YFSETQ come from the germline V gene. CDR3 bases: TGCGCCAGCAGCAGGCGACTAGCAGGGGATAGGGAGACCCAGTACTTC. It codes for CASSRRLAGDRETQYF.

This clonotype was found many times. V usage is TRBV18 and J usage is TRBJ2-5, with D unclear. CDR1 and CDR2 from the germline V gene are KGHSH and LQKENI. The CDR3 runs 11 residues. V dropped 1 base and J dropped 3 bases, with 0 bases sitting between them. CDR3 residues: CASSPQETQYF. In nucleotides, the CDR3 is TGTGCCAGCTCACCACAAGAGACCCAGTACTTC.

This clonotype ranks as medium-sized (0.01 to 0.1%). The CDR3 reads CSAPIVGQVRETQYF. The CDR3 bases are TGCAGTGCTCCGATCGTGGGGCAGGTTCGAGAGACCCAGTACTTC. The chain employs TRBV20-1 and TRBJ2-5, with D maybe TRBD1 (5 bases). V lost 5 bases to trimming and J lost 4 bases, with 20 bases between them. The CDR3 length is 15 residues. CDR1 DFQATT and CDR2 SNEGSKA come from the germline V gene (reference sequence).

This clonotype came up once. The gene calls are TRBV7-6 and TRBJ2-3; 9 nucleotides agree with TRBD2. V gave up 1 base and J gave up 2 bases; unmatched junction bases: 13. Germline values: CDR1 SGHVS, CDR2 FNYEAQ. This CDR3 is built from 19 residues. The CDR3 bases are TGTGCCAGCAGCTTAGGATTAGCGGGGGCCCTGGGGCTCACAGATACGCAGTATTTT. Translating gives CASSLGLAGALGLTDTQYF.

Points on this clonotype: One end of the junction fails to match germline, which may point to a read error. The rearrangement links TRBV5-1 to TRBJ2-7; TRBD1 aligns across 7 bases. CDR1 is SGHRS, CDR2 YFSETQ, per germline. The CDR3 length is 17 residues. The CDR3 here is CASAFPARGDRAYEKYF. Written as DNA, the CDR3 is TGTGCCAGCGCATTCCCCGCCCGAGGAGACAGGGCCTACGAGAAGTACTTC.

This clonotype was counted ten times or more. The chain recombines TRBV5-1 with TRBJ1-1; D is unclear. The CDR3 runs 14 residues. Looked up from germline, CDR1 is SGHRS and CDR2 is YFSETQ. V was shortened by 2 bases and J by 2 bases, with 10 bases between the two germline ends. As DNA, the CDR3 is TGCGCCAGCAGCTTTGGAAATCCCAACACTGAAGCTTTCTTT. It codes for CASSFGNPNTEAFF. The complete variable domain, with remaining parts taken from reference TRBV5-1 and TRBJ1-1, reads KAGVTQTPRYLIKTRGQQVTLSCSPISGHRSVSWYQQTPGQGLQFLFEYFSETQRNKGNFPGRFSGRQFSNSRSEMNVSTLELGDSALYLCASSFGNPNTEAFFGQGTRLTVV.

In this sample, this clonotype turned up many times. The rearrangement links TRBV2 to TRBJ2-7; 10 bases map to TRBD1. Per the germline V gene, CDR1 is SNHLY and CDR2 is FYNNEI. The trim removed 10 bases at V and 1 base at J, leaving 10 bases unmatched. The CDR3 contains 15 residues. As DNA, the CDR3 is TGTGCCATAAAAGCGGACAGGGGGAGGTCCTACGAGCAGTACTTC. Its translation is CAIKADRGRSYEQYF.

This clonotype has a handful of counts. The rearrangement links TRBV5-1 to TRBJ1-3; no clear D. The CDR3 runs to 14 residues. The germline V gene encodes CDR1 SGHRS and CDR2 YFSETQ. V lost 7 bases and J lost 0, with 11 bases in between. This chain's CDR3 is CASDGSPSGNTIYF. CDR3 DNA: TGCGCCAGCGACGGATCACCCTCTGGAAACACCATATATTTT. The full variable domain, with the rest looked up from reference TRBV5-1 and TRBJ1-3, is KAGVTQTPRYLIKTRGQQVTLSCSPISGHRSVSWYQQTPGQGLQFLFEYFSETQRNKGNFPGRFSGRQFSNSRSEMNVSTLELGDSALYLCASDGSPSGNTIYFGEGSWLTVV.

This clonotype was detected many times. This chain joins TRBV10-3 and TRBJ1-1; possible D gene TRBD1, 5 bases. The CDR3 loop spans 13 amino acids. Germline loops: CDR1 ENHRY, CDR2 SYGVKD. V lost 8 bases and J lost 0, with 10 bases in between. CDR3 nucleotide sequence: TGTGCCATCCAGACAGTACTGAACACTGAAGCTTTCTTT. Translation: CAIQTVLNTEAFF.

The chain is built from TRBV9 and TRBJ2-7, with 9 positions matching TRBD1. This CDR3 has 14 residues. Germline CDR1 is SGDLS and CDR2 is YYNGEE. With V trimmed by 4 bases and J by 3 bases, 5 bases remained unmatched. The chain's CDR3 is CASSTGTGNYEQYF. In DNA, the CDR3 is TGTGCCAGCAGCACCGGGACAGGGAACTACGAGCAGTACTTC.

Ten or more counts support this clonotype. The chain combines TRBV7-9 with TRBJ1-2, with 7 bases lining up with TRBD1. Germline V gives CDR1 SEHNR, CDR2 FQNEAQ (reference sequence). CDR3 length: 15 residues. The ends lost 5 bases at V and 0 bases at J; junction bases unmatched: 6. The CDR3 DNA is TGTGCCAGCAGCCCCACAGGGGCAGCTAACTATGGCTACACCTTC. It yields the protein CASSPTGAANYGYTF.

This clonotype was counted ten times or more. The chain joins TRBV5-1 to TRBJ1-1; unclear D gene. The CDR3 contains 13 residues. The germline gives CDR1 SGHRS, CDR2 YFSETQ. Trimming took off 4 bases at V and 3 bases at J, with 10 bases between the two ends. The CDR3 protein is CASSGGGYTEAFF. The CDR3 DNA is TGCGCCAGCAGCGGCGGTGGGTACACTGAAGCTTTCTTT.

This clonotype was seen repeatedly, ten times or more. This sequence joins TRBV7-2 and TRBJ2-7; no firm D call. Looked up from germline, CDR1 is SGHTA and CDR2 is FQGNSA. The V end was cut by 2 bases, the J end by 4 bases, with 6 bases between. The CDR3 runs 12 residues. CDR3 DNA: TGTGCCAGCAGCTTAACCGAATACGAGCAGTACTTC. This encodes CASSLTEYEQYF.

Ten or more counts support this clonotype. The genes are TRBV20-1 and TRBJ1-5; 11 nucleotides agree with TRBD1. This CDR3 is built from 15 residues. Germline lookup yields CDR1 DFQATT and CDR2 SNEGSKA (reference sequence). The ends lost 6 bases at V and 7 bases at J; junction bases unmatched: 11. CDR3 bases: TGCAGTGCGGCCCCATGGACAGGGGGCCAGCAGCCCCAGCATTTT. Its protein is CSAAPWTGGQQPQHF.